The 29 T cell receptor beta chains reported below all come from one sample, sequenced in a study of OX40 agonist ivuxolimab in advanced cancers. Method: immunoSEQ multiplex PCR; TCRdb's copy keeps in-frame clones and lacks some. Here the sample spans around 94,000 clones, approximately 89% being singletons. The specimen was CD4+ or CD8+ T cells sorted from blood, collected in a trial of the OX40 agonist ivuxolimab. These TCRs come from an adult with an advanced solid tumor such as melanoma, head and neck, liver or kidney cancer.

This chain joins TRBV4-2 and TRBJ1-1; perhaps TRBD1 as D (5 bases). The CDR3 covers 14 residues. Germline V gives CDR1 LGHNA, CDR2 YNFKEQ. Trimming took 4 bases from V and 0 from J, leaving 9 bases between them. CDR3 coding DNA: TGTGCCAGCAGCCCGGGACGGCTGAACACTGAAGCTTTCTTT. It yields the protein CASSPGRLNTEAFF.

This clone was counted once. The chain recombines TRBV5-1 with TRBJ2-7, with D unresolved. CDR3 length: 12 amino acids. Trimming took 1 base from V and 6 from J, leaving 8 bases between them. Germline V gives CDR1 SGHRS, CDR2 YFSETQ. CDR3 in amino acids: CASSLLDAEQYF. In nucleotides, the CDR3 is TGCGCCAGCAGCTTGTTGGACGCCGAGCAGTACTTC.

This sequence joins TRBV28 and TRBJ2-7; the match to TRBD1 covers 7 bases. The CDR3 is made up of 14 amino acids. From germline, CDR1 is MDHEN and CDR2 SYDVKM. V lost 6 bases, J lost 6 bases, and 11 bases stayed unmatched. The CDR3 here is CASSPLRDRSEQYF. CDR3 DNA sequence: TGTGCCAGCAGCCCTCTCCGGGACAGATCCGAGCAGTACTTC.

A single count supports this clone. The rearrangement joins TRBV7-3 to TRBJ1-1, with a possible D match to TRBD1 (6 bases). The CDR3 consists of 13 residues. In germline, CDR1 is SGHTA, CDR2 FQGTGA. Trimming pared 1 base from V and 5 bases from J, leaving 8 bases between. The CDR3 is CASSLSRGTEAFF. The CDR3 bases are TGTGCCAGCAGCTTAAGCAGGGGAACTGAAGCTTTCTTT.

This clone was seen more than once but under ten times. This chain uses TRBV5-1 with TRBJ2-3, with unresolved D. CDR1 and CDR2 from the germline V gene are SGHRS and YFSETQ. The V end was cut by 9 bases, the J end by 2 bases, with 4 bases between. CDR3 length: 10 amino acids. As DNA, the CDR3 is TGCGCCAAACCCACAGATACGCAGTATTTT. Its protein product is CAKPTDTQYF.

To note about this clone: The junction differs from germline at one of its ends, possibly a read error. This CDR3 is also generated by other DNA sequences in the sample. The chain recombines TRBV5-6 with TRBJ1-1; tentatively, D is TRBD1 (5 bases). This CDR3 is 15 amino acids long. CDR1 is SGHDT and CDR2 is YYEEEE in the germline V gene. The CDR3 reads CASSRSRGMNTEAFF. The CDR3 DNA is TGCGCCAGCAGCCGGTCACGGGGGATGAACACTGAAGCTTTCTTT.

This clone is a singleton in its sample. V and J are TRBV19 and TRBJ2-1; 9 bases map to TRBD2. From germline, CDR1 is LNHDA and CDR2 SQIVND (reference sequence). The V segment lost 2 bases and the J segment 2 bases; nucleotides outside the gene matches: 13. The CDR3 is made up of 19 amino acids. CDR3 bases: TGTGCCAGTAGTATAATTGGGCTAGCGGGAAACCCCCCCTACAATGAGCAGTTCTTC. Translated: CASSIIGLAGNPPYNEQFF.

This chain uses TRBV11-3 with TRBJ2-3; 8 bases fit TRBD1. Germline V gives CDR1 SGHNT, CDR2 YENEEA. The CDR3 is 14 amino acids. Germline trimming cut 5 bases from V and 2 bases from J; bases unmatched to any gene: 3. The CDR3 DNA sequence: TGTGCCAGCAGCCCGGGACAGGCCACAGATACGCAGTATTTT. Its translation: CASSPGQATDTQYF.

This clone was seen more than once but under ten times. The chain uses TRBV4-2 and TRBJ1-5; TRBD1 matches at 10 bases. The ends lost 4 bases at V and 5 bases at J; junction bases unmatched: 5. CDR3 length: 15 amino acids. Germline CDR1 and CDR2: LGHNA and YNFKEQ. The CDR3 loop is CASSLDRGRHQPQHF. The CDR3 coding sequence is TGTGCCAGCAGCCTCGACAGGGGGCGTCATCAGCCCCAGCATTTT.

This rearrangement joins TRBV7-6 to TRBJ1-5; D is unclear. This CDR3 has 15 residues. Germline CDR1 is SGHVS and CDR2 is FNYEAQ. The V end lost 5 bases, the J end lost 1 base, and 12 bases lay between the germline ends. CDR3 nucleotides: TGTGCCAGCAGCCCGGCCCTCGGGAGCAATCAGCCCCAGCATTTT. It is translated as CASSPALGSNQPQHF.

This clone was seen only once. J is TRBJ2-7 and V is TRBV28; 12 bases match TRBD2. Germline CDR1 MDHEN, CDR2 SYDVKM. With 5 bases clipped from V and 2 bases from J, the junction kept 13 bases outside the gene matches. There are 18 residues in the CDR3. The CDR3 loop reads CASSPPLTSGRIAYEQYF. CDR3 DNA: TGTGCCAGCAGTCCCCCCCTGACTAGCGGGAGAATCGCCTACGAGCAGTACTTC.

The rearrangement joins TRBV4-2 to TRBJ2-1; 7 bases line up with TRBD2. CDR1 is LGHNA and CDR2 is YNFKEQ in the germline V gene. V lost 0 bases, J lost 5 bases, and 1 base stayed unmatched. The CDR3 totals 14 residues. CDR3 residues: CASSQELAHNEQFF. In DNA, the CDR3 is TGTGCCAGCAGCCAAGAACTAGCGCACAATGAGCAGTTCTTC.

This sequence joins TRBV9 and TRBJ2-3; D possibly corresponds to TRBD2 (5 bases). V shed 2 bases and J shed 6 bases, with 19 bases lying between them. The CDR3 runs 16 residues. CDR1 SGDLS and CDR2 YYNGEE come from the germline V gene. CDR3 nucleotides: TGTGCCAGCAGCGTGAACGACCGGCGGCTAGCCGATACGCAGTATTTT. Its protein product is CASSVNDRRLADTQYF.

The chain uses TRBV28 and TRBJ2-4; 7 nucleotides line up with TRBD1. This CDR3 has 13 residues. Germline V lookup: CDR1 MDHEN, CDR2 SYDVKM. Unmatched junction bases numbered 4, after V lost 6 bases and J lost 5 bases. CDR3 protein: CASSRQGQNIQYF. CDR3 nucleotides: TGTGCCAGCAGCCGACAGGGCCAAAACATTCAGTACTTC.

V gene TRBV6-5 combines with J gene TRBJ1-2; no clear D. Germline loops: CDR1 MNHEY, CDR2 SVGAGI. The CDR3 consists of 14 residues. Trimming took 7 bases from V and 1 from J, leaving 13 bases between them. The CDR3 sequence: CASNPGPINYGYTF. CDR3 nucleotide sequence: TGTGCCAGCAATCCGGGTCCGATTAACTATGGCTACACCTTC.

The count of this clone is one. The rearrangement uses TRBV10-3 and TRBJ2-1; 8 nucleotides match TRBD2. The length of the CDR3 is 14 residues. CDR1 is ENHRY and CDR2 is SYGVKD in the germline V gene. The ends lost 6 bases at V and 5 bases at J; junction bases unmatched: 6. The CDR3 coding sequence is TGTGCCATCAGACACGTACTAGCGGACAATGAGCAGTTCTTC. Encoded protein: CAIRHVLADNEQFF.

The chain recombines TRBV5-6 with TRBJ2-7; TRBD1 or TRBD2 may be the D gene (7 bases each). Trimming took off 4 bases at V and 5 bases at J, with 16 bases between the two ends. Germline assignment: CDR1 SGHDT and CDR2 YYEEEE. The CDR3 spans 14 residues. CDR3 bases: TGTGCCAGCAGCCTGTTGGGAGGGGGCGACGAGCAGTACTTC. Its translation is CASSLLGGGDEQYF.

This rearrangement joins TRBV28 to TRBJ2-1; D tentatively reads TRBD1 or TRBD2 (5 bases each). Germline V CDR1 and CDR2: MDHEN, SYDVKM. V was pared by 4 bases and J by 4 bases, with 14 bases between. The CDR3 runs 15 residues. The CDR3 DNA is TGTGCCAGCAGTTATCCGGGACCGCTATACAATGAGCAGTTCTTC. It yields the protein CASSYPGPLYNEQFF.

This clone turned up a few times. J is TRBJ2-1 and V is TRBV5-6, with 8 bases lining up with TRBD1. The V gene's germline CDR1 is SGHDT and CDR2 YYEEEE. The CDR3 spans 14 residues. V lost 6 bases to trimming and J lost 9 bases; unmatched junction nucleotides: 11. CDR3 bases: TGTGCCAGCACCCAGGGGGCGAGTCTTGGTGAGCAGTTCTTC. This gives the protein CASTQGASLGEQFF. Full variable domain (outside the CDR3, taken from reference TRBV5-6 and TRBJ2-1): DAGVTQSPTHLIKTRGQQVTLRCSPKSGHDTVSWYQQALGQGPQFIFQYYEEEERQRGNFPDRFSGHQFPNYSSELNVNALLLGDSALYLCASTQGASLGEQFFGPGTRLTVL.

The chain uses TRBV19 and TRBJ1-1, with 9 bases lining up with TRBD1. Per germline, CDR1 LNHDA and CDR2 SQIVND (reference sequence). CDR3 length: 14 residues. V lost 7 bases and J lost 5; bases outside the gene matches: 8. The CDR3 sequence: CASTRDREITEAFF. CDR3 bases: TGTGCCAGTACTCGGGACAGGGAAATAACTGAAGCTTTCTTT.

The chain uses TRBV6-4 and TRBJ2-1; 11 bases map to TRBD1. This CDR3 comprises 15 residues. V lost 9 bases, J lost 2 bases, and 6 bases stayed unmatched. Germline CDR1 and CDR2: MRHNA and SNTAGT. CDR3 DNA sequence: TGTGCCAGTCGCAGGGACAGGGGGACCTACAATGAGCAGTTCTTC. Protein: CASRRDRGTYNEQFF.

The chain combines TRBV7-3 with TRBJ2-6, with D tentatively TRBD1 (5 bases). The V gene lost 5 bases and the J gene lost 2 bases, with 19 bases spanning the gap. CDR1 is SGHTA, CDR2 FQGTGA, per germline. The CDR3 loop spans 18 amino acids. CDR3 residues: CASSPSLAGQAGANVLTF. As DNA, the CDR3 is TGTGCCAGCAGCCCCTCCCTGGCAGGGCAGGCTGGGGCCAACGTCCTGACTTTC.

The chain employs TRBV6-5 and TRBJ1-2; D uncertain. CDR1 and CDR2 from the germline V gene are MNHEY and SVGAGI. CDR3 size: 12 residues. The CDR3 region has the DNA TGTGCTGCCCTAAGGGAGGGCTATGGCTACACCTTC. It specifies CAALREGYGYTF.

V gene TRBV7-9 combines with J gene TRBJ2-7; D is possibly TRBD2 (5 bases). Germline CDR1 reads SEHNR; CDR2 reads FQNEAQ (reference sequence). The CDR3 length is 15 residues. With 1 base removed from V and 0 bases from J, the gap between germline ends came to 10 bases. Here the CDR3 reads CASSLGAEASYEQYF. The CDR3 nucleotides are TGTGCCAGCAGCTTAGGAGCGGAGGCCTCCTACGAGCAGTACTTC.

J is TRBJ2-5 and V is TRBV9; 11 bases map to TRBD1. The germline V gene encodes CDR1 SGDLS and CDR2 YYNGEE. The CDR3 consists of 15 residues. J lost 5 bases, V lost 4 bases, and 7 bases had no gene match. The DNA of the CDR3 is TGTGCCAGCAGCATTACCGGGACAGGGGGGGAGACCCAGTACTTC. As protein: CASSITGTGGETQYF.

This chain uses TRBV11-2 with TRBJ2-1; possible D gene TRBD2, 5 bases. Trimming left V 0 bases short and J 7 bases short, with 13 bases between. This CDR3 spans 15 amino acids. Germline assignment: CDR1 SGHAT and CDR2 FQNNGV. The CDR3 spells CASSLDGKSENEQFF. Written as DNA, the CDR3 is TGTGCCAGCAGCTTAGACGGGAAGTCGGAAAATGAGCAGTTCTTC. The full variable domain, with the rest looked up from reference TRBV11-2 and TRBJ2-1, is EAGVAQSPRYKIIEKRQSVAFWCNPISGHATLYWYQQILGQGPKLLIQFQNNGVVDDSQLPKDRFSAERLKGVDSTLKIQPAKLEDSAVYLCASSLDGKSENEQFFGPGTRLTVL.

This sequence joins TRBV4-2 and TRBJ2-6; 7 bases are shared with TRBD2. This CDR3 spans 20 amino acids. CDR1 LGHNA and CDR2 YNFKEQ come from the germline V gene. V was pared by 0 bases and J by 1 base, with 12 bases of the junction left unmatched. The CDR3 nucleotides are TGTGCCAGCAGCCAAGATTACGGGGAGGGCTACATTTCTGGGGCCAACGTCCTGACTTTC. This translates into CASSQDYGEGYISGANVLTF.

The chain uses TRBV7-9 and TRBJ2-5; no clear D gene. Trimming removed 5 bases from V and 4 bases from J, with 8 bases in between. Germline lookup yields CDR1 SEHNR and CDR2 FQNEAQ (reference sequence). The CDR3 length is 12 residues. The CDR3 sequence: CASSPWGETQYF. The CDR3 bases are TGTGCCAGCAGCCCCTGGGGAGAGACCCAGTACTTC.

The J gene is TRBJ2-5, the V gene TRBV10-3, with D possibly being TRBD2 (5 bases). Gene TRBJ2-7 matches the end of the DNA better, so the J call may be wrong. The CDR3 is 14 residues long. CDR1 is ENHRY and CDR2 is SYGVKD in the germline V gene. CDR3 in DNA: TGTGCCATCAGTGCGCAACTCGGGGTAAACGAGCAGTACTTC. Translating it yields CAISAQLGVNEQYF.